The next 13 T cell receptor beta chains were all read from a single sample in a study of cytomegalovirus exposure and HLA in healthy donors. The study ran its PCR with 60 Vbeta and 13 Jbeta primers. The repertoire was sequenced with immunoSEQ multiplex PCR; TCRdb's copy has only in-frame clones and lacks some. The sample contains 75,000 to 100,000 clones, about 71% of which appear only once. What was sequenced was PBMCs. These receptors were obtained from a man aged 60 to 75 in good health and CMV-seronegative.

The chain couples TRBV14 to TRBJ2-3; D unresolved. CDR3 length: 16 amino acids. Per the germline V gene, CDR1 is SGHDN and CDR2 is FVKESK. The V gene lost 1 base and the J gene lost 0 bases, with 11 bases spanning the gap. Here the CDR3 reads CASSQVAYSSTDTQYF. DNA of the CDR3: TGTGCCAGCAGCCAAGTTGCCTATTCTAGCACAGATACGCAGTATTTT. Filled out from reference TRBV14 and TRBJ2-3, the complete variable domain reads EAGVTQFPSHSVIEKGQTVTLRCDPISGHDNLYWYRRVMGKEIKFLLHFVKESKQDESGMPNNRFLAERTGGTYSTLKVQPAELEDSGVYFCASSQVAYSSTDTQYFGPGTRLTVL.

CDR3: CASSYRGQTYYEQYF. CDR3 DNA sequence: TGTGCCAGCAGTTACCGGGGACAGACCTACTACGAGCAGTACTTC. The genes are TRBV6-5 and TRBJ2-7, with 7 nucleotides matching TRBD1. Germline V lookup: CDR1 MNHEY, CDR2 SVGAGI. With 2 bases clipped from V and 3 bases from J, the junction kept 7 bases outside the gene matches. The CDR3 consists of 15 residues.

Only a few counts were recorded for this clone. The chain uses TRBV19 and TRBJ2-5, with D possibly TRBD2 on 5 matching bases. The CDR3 totals 16 residues. Germline V lookup: CDR1 LNHDA, CDR2 SQIVND (reference sequence). V lost 1 base and J 5 bases, leaving 17 bases between the germline ends. In nucleotides, the CDR3 is TGTGCCAGTAGTATAGGGAGGAGTACGTTATCCGAGACCCAGTACTTC. Translating it yields CASSIGRSTLSETQYF.

This chain joins TRBV5-6 and TRBJ2-5, with 11 bases fitting TRBD1. Germline CDR1 is SGHDT and CDR2 is YYEEEE. The CDR3 loop spans 15 amino acids. The junction had 11 bases not matched to a gene; V was cut back by 3 bases and J by 10 bases. The CDR3 DNA reads TGTGCCAGCAGCTATCCGGGACAGGGGGGCTCCCGCCAGTACTTC. This translates into CASSYPGQGGSRQYF.

Regarding this clone: At one of its ends the junction is not consistent with the germline gene, which may arise from a read error. Here the CDR3 reads CASSLLTSGEETQYF. The CDR3 DNA reads as TGTGCTAGCAGCTTACTGACTAGCGGGGAAGAGACCCAGTACTTC. The chain combines TRBV7-7 with TRBJ2-5, with 11 bases lining up with TRBD2. Germline CDR1 SSHAT, CDR2 FNYEAQ (reference sequence). This CDR3 contains 15 residues.

CDR3: CASPPTSGRDLGQYF. The CDR3 nucleotides read TGTGCCAGCCCCCCGACTAGCGGGAGAGACTTGGGGCAGTACTTC. V and J are TRBV28 and TRBJ2-7; 12 bases map to TRBD2. Trimming removed 8 bases from V and 9 bases from J; junction bases left unmatched: 14. Germline V gene sequence: CDR1 MDHEN, CDR2 SYDVKM. CDR3 size: 15 residues.

CDR3 in amino acids: CASQLRGELFF. CDR3 DNA sequence: TGTGCCAGTCAACTCCGCGGGGAGCTGTTTTTT. The rearrangement uses TRBV21-1 and TRBJ2-2; the table gives TRBD2 as D, unverified against the DNA. TRBV21-1 is annotated as a pseudogene. The CDR3 runs to 11 residues.

The rearrangement links TRBV4-1 to TRBJ2-5, with D possibly TRBD2 on 7 matching bases. Germline V gene lookup returns CDR1 MGHRA and CDR2 YSYEKL. Trimming removed 0 bases at V and 6 bases at J, with 17 bases between. This CDR3 has 16 amino acids. In nucleotides, the CDR3 is TGCGCCAGCAGCCAAGATCCCCGCGGGGGCCTGAAGACCCAGTACTTC. The encoded protein is CASSQDPRGGLKTQYF.

This clone was detected once. The sample has other DNA sequences that encode this CDR3 too. The CDR3, as DNA: TGTGCCAGCAAGGCGGGGGGGAAAGATACGCAGTATTTT. Encoded protein: CASKAGGKDTQYF. The chain employs TRBV6-5 and TRBJ2-3, with 9 bases lining up with TRBD2. The ends lost 7 bases at V and 5 bases at J; junction bases unmatched: 4. The CDR3 consists of 13 residues. Germline loops: CDR1 MNHEY, CDR2 SVGAGI.

The chain employs TRBV11-3 and TRBJ2-2; 10 bases fit TRBD1. Per germline, CDR1 SGHNT and CDR2 YENEEA. V lost 5 bases, J lost 7 bases, and 13 bases stayed unmatched. The CDR3 has 17 amino acids. Written as DNA, the CDR3 is TGTGCCAGCAGCCTAGGTGGATGGACAGGGGGGAACGGGGAGCTGTTTTTT. Its translation: CASSLGGWTGGNGELFF.

The chain combines TRBV9 with TRBJ1-3; 7 nucleotides agree with TRBD1. V lost 4 bases and J lost 3; bases outside the gene matches: 4. In germline, CDR1 is SGDLS, CDR2 YYNGEE. The CDR3 is made up of 14 amino acids. Here the CDR3 reads CASSPDRDGNTIYF. Written as DNA, the CDR3 is TGTGCCAGCAGCCCCGACAGGGATGGAAACACCATATATTTT.

As concerns this clone: Germline and junction disagree at one end, which may indicate a read error. The rearrangement links TRBV7-2 to TRBJ2-7; TRBD2 aligns across 9 bases. Germline V gene data show CDR1 as SGHTA and CDR2 as FQGNSA. The CDR3 loop spans 13 amino acids. The CDR3 reads CASSIASGNEQYF. For the CDR3, the DNA is TGTGCCAGCAGCATAGCTAGCGGGAACGAGCAGTACTTC.

The gene calls are TRBV7-9 and TRBJ2-1; possibly TRBD2 for D (5 bases). This CDR3 spans 16 amino acids. Per the germline V gene, CDR1 is SEHNR and CDR2 is FQNEAQ (reference sequence). Trimming took 5 bases from V and 0 from J, leaving 14 bases between them. CDR3 residues: CASSPLQRRSYNEQFF. CDR3 DNA: TGTGCCAGCAGCCCACTACAGCGGCGCTCCTACAATGAGCAGTTCTTC.